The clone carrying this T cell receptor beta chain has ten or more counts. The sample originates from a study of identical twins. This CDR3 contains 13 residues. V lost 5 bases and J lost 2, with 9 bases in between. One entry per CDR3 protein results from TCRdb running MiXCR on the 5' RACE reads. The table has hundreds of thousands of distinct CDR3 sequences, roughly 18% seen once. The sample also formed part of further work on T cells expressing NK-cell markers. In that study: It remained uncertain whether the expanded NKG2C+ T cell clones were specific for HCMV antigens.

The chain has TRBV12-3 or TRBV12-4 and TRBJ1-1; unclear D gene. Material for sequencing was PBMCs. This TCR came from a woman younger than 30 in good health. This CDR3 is CASSGMHNTEAFF. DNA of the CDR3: TGTGCCAGCAGTGGGATGCATAACACTGAAGCTTTCTTT.